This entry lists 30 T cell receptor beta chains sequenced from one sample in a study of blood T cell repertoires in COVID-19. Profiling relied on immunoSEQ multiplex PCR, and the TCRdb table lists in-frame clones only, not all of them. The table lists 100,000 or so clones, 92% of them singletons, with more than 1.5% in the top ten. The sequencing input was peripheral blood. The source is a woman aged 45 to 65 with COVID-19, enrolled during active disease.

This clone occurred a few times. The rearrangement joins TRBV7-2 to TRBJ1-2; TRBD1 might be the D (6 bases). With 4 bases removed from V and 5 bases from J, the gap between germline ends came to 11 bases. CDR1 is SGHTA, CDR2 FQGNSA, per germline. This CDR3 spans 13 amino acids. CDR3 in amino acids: CASSYRDGYGYTF. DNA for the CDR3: TGTGCCAGCAGCTACAGGGATGGGTATGGCTACACCTTC.

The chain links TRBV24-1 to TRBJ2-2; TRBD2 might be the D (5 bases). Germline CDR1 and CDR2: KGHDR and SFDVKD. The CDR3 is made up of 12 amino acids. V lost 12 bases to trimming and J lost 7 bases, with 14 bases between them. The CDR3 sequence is CAASKEGGELFF. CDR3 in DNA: TGTGCCGCCTCCAAAGAGGGCGGGGAGCTGTTTTTT.

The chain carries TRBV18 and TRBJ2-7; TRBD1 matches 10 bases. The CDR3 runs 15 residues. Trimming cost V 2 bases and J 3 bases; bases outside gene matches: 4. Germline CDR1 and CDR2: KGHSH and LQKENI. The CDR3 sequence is CASSPWDRGGYEQYF. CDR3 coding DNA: TGTGCCAGCTCACCATGGGACAGGGGTGGCTACGAGCAGTACTTC.

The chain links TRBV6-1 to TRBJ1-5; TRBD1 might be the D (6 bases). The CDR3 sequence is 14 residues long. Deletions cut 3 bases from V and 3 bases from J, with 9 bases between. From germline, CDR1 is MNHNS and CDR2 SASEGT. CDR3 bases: TGTGCCAGCAGTGAGGGACAAACCAATCAGCCCCAGCATTTT. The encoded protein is CASSEGQTNQPQHF.

The CDR3 sequence is CASSQATGPAAGYTF. CDR3 sequence (DNA): TGCGCCAGCAGCCAAGCGACAGGCCCTGCGGCTGGCTACACCTTC. The genes are TRBV4-1 and TRBJ1-2; a weak D match, TRBD1 (6 bases). V was pared by 1 base and J by 7 bases, with 16 bases between. CDR3 length: 15 amino acids. Germline CDR1 is MGHRA and CDR2 is YSYEKL.

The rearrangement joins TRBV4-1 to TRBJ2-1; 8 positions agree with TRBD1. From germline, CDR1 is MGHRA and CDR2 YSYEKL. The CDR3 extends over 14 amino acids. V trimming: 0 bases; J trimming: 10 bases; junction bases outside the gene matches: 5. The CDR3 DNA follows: TGCGCCAGCAGCCAAGATCCGGGACAGGAGGAGCAGTTCTTC. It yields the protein CASSQDPGQEEQFF.

The CDR3 region has the DNA TGTGCCACCAGTGATCGGACAGGGGGAATTGAAAAACTGTTTTTT. Protein product: CATSDRTGGIEKLFF. The V gene is TRBV24-1, the J gene TRBJ1-4; 10 bases align to TRBD1. V lost 3 bases, J lost 7 bases, and 4 bases stayed unmatched. Germline CDR1 KGHDR, CDR2 SFDVKD. There are 15 residues in the CDR3.

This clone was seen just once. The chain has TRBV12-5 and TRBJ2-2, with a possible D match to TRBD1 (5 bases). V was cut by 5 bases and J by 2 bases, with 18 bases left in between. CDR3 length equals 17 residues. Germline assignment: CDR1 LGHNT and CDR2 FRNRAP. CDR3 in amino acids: CASGPPLMGLNTGELFF. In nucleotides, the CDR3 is TGTGCTAGTGGTCCCCCGTTGATGGGGCTAAACACCGGGGAGCTGTTTTTT.

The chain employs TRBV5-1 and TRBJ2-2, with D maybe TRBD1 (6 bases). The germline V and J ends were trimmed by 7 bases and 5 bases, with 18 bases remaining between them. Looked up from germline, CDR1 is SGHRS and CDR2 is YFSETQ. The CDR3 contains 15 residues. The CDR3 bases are TGCGCCAGCCGTTCGGACAGTCGGGTGACCGGGGAGCTGTTTTTT. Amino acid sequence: CASRSDSRVTGELFF.

CDR3 coding DNA: TGTGCCACCAGTGATTTAGGTACAGGGGGTTTCAAAGATACGCAGTATTTT. Translating gives CATSDLGTGGFKDTQYF. This chain connects TRBV24-1 to TRBJ2-3; 8 bases are shared with TRBD1. This CDR3 contains 17 residues. Germline V gives CDR1 KGHDR, CDR2 SFDVKD. The junction had 10 bases not matched to a gene; V was cut back by 1 base and J by 5 bases.

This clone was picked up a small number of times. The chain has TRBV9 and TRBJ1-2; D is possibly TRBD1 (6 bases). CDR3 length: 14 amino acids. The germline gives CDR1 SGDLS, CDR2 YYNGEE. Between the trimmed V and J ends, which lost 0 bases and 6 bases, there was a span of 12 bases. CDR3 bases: TGTGCCAGCAGCGTAGATCACAGGGCCCATGGCTACACCTTC. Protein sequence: CASSVDHRAHGYTF.

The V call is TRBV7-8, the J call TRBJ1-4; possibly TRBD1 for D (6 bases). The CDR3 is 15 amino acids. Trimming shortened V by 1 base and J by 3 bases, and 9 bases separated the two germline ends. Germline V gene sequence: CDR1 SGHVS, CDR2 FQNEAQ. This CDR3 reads CASSLEGVANEKLFF. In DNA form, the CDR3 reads TGTGCCAGCAGCTTAGAGGGGGTTGCTAATGAAAAACTGTTTTTT.

CDR3 sequence: CASSIADTQYF. CDR3 nucleotides: TGTGCCAGTAGTATAGCGGATACGCAGTATTTT. This sequence joins TRBV19 and TRBJ2-3; no firm D call. The CDR3 consists of 11 residues. V lost 1 base and J 6 bases, leaving 2 bases between the germline ends. Per germline, CDR1 LNHDA and CDR2 SQIVND (reference sequence).

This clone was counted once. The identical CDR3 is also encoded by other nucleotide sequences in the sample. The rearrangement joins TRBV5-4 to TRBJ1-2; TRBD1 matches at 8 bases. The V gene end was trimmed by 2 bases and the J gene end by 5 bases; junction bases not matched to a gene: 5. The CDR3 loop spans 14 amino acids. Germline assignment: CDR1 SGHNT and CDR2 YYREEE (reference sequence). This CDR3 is CASSLTGGRYGYTF. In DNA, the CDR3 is TGTGCCAGCAGCTTAACAGGGGGTCGTTATGGCTACACCTTC.

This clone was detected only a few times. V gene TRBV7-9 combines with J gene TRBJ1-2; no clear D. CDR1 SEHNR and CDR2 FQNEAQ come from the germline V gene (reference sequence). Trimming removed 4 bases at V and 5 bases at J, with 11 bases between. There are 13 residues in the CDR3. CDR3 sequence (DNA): TGTGCCAGCAGCTCCTCGAGGGCTTATGGCTACACCTTC. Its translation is CASSSSRAYGYTF.

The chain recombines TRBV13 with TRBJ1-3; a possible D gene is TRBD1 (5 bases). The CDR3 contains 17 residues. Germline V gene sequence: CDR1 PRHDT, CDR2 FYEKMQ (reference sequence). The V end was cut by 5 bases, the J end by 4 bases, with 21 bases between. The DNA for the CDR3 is TGTGCCAGCAGCACATCCCGGGGGTTCCTCTCAGGAAACACCATATATTTT. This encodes CASSTSRGFLSGNTIYF.

The CDR3 loop is CASQGTRETQYF. The CDR3 bases are TGTGCCTCCCAGGGGACGAGGGAGACCCAGTACTTC. The rearrangement joins TRBV28 to TRBJ2-5; D is possibly TRBD1 (6 bases). Germline-derived CDR1 and CDR2 are MDHEN and SYDVKM. The CDR3 has 12 amino acids. The germline V and J ends were trimmed by 11 bases and 5 bases, with 15 bases remaining between them.

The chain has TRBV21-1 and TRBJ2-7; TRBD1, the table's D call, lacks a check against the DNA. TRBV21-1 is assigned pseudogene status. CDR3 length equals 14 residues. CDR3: CAIPGQGLLPEQYF. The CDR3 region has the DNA TGTGCCATCCCGGGACAGGGGCTATTACCGGAGCAGTACTTC.

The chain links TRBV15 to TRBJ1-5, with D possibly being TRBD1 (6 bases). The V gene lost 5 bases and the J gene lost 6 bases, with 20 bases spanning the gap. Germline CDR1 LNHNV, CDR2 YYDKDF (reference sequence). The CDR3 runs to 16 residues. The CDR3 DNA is TGTGCCACCAGCCCCATACCGTTCGGCAGGGGTCAGCCCCAGCATTTT. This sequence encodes CATSPIPFGRGQPQHF.

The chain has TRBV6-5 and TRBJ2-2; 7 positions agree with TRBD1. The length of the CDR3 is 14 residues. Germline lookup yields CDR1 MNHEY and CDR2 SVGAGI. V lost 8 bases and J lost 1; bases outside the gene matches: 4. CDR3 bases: TGTGCCAGCGGAAGGACAGGGAACACCGGGGAGCTGTTTTTT. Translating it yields CASGRTGNTGELFF.

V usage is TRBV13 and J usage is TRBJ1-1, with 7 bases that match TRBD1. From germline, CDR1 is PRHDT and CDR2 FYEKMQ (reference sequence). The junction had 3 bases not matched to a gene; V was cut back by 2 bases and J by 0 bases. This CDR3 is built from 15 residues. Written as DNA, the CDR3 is TGTGCCAGCAGCTTAAGGGGGCCCATGAACACTGAAGCTTTCTTT. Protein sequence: CASSLRGPMNTEAFF. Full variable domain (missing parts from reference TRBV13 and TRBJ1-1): AAGVIQSPRHLIKEKRETATLKCYPIPRHDTVYWYQQGPGQDPQFLISFYEKMQSDKGSIPDRFSAQQFSDYHSELNMSSLELGDSALYFCASSLRGPMNTEAFFGQGTRLTVV.

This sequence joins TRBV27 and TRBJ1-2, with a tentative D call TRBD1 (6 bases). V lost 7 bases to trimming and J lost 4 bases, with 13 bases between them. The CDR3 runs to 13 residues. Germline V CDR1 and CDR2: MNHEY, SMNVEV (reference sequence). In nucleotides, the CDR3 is TGTGCCAGCAAGTCGTCAGGGGTCTATGGCTACACCTTC. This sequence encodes CASKSSGVYGYTF.

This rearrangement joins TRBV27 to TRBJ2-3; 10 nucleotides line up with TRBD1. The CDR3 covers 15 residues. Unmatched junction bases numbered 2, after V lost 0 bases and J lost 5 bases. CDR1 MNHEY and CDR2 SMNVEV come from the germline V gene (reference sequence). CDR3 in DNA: TGTGCCAGCAGTTTATCGGGACAGGGGCGAGATACGCAGTATTTT. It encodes CASSLSGQGRDTQYF.

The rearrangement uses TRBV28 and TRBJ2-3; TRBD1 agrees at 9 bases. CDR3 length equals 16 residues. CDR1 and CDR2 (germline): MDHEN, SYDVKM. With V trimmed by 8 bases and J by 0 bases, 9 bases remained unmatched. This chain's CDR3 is CASEGTGLSSTDTQYF. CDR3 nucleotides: TGTGCCAGCGAGGGGACAGGGTTATCTAGCACAGATACGCAGTATTTT. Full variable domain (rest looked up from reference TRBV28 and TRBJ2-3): DVKVTQSSRYLVKRTGEKVFLECVQDMDHENMFWYRQDPGLGLRLIYFSYDVKMKEKGDIPEGYSVSREKKERFSLILESASTNQTSMYLCASEGTGLSSTDTQYFGPGTRLTVL.

CDR3 region: CASSFDPGNTEAFF. The CDR3 DNA sequence: TGTGCCAGCAGTTTTGACCCAGGAAACACTGAAGCTTTCTTT. The V call is TRBV28, the J call TRBJ1-1; no definite D call. V lost 3 bases, J lost 2 bases, and 10 bases lay in between. Germline CDR1 is MDHEN and CDR2 is SYDVKM. There are 14 residues in the CDR3.

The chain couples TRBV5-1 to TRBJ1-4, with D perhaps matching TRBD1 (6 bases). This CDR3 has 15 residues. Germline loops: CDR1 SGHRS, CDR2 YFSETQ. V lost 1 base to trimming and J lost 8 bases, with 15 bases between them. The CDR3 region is CASSLNNRDREKLFF. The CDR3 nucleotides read TGCGCCAGCAGCTTGAACAACAGGGATCGCGAAAAACTGTTTTTT. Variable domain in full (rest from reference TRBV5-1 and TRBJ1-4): KAGVTQTPRYLIKTRGQQVTLSCSPISGHRSVSWYQQTPGQGLQFLFEYFSETQRNKGNFPGRFSGRQFSNSRSEMNVSTLELGDSALYLCASSLNNRDREKLFFGSGTQLSVL.

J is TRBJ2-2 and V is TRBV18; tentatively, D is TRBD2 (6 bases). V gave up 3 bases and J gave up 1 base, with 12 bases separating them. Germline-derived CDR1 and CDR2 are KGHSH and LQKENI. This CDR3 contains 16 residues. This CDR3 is CASSPPGGVNTGELFF. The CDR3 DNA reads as TGTGCCAGCTCACCTCCCGGCGGGGTGAACACCGGGGAGCTGTTTTTT.

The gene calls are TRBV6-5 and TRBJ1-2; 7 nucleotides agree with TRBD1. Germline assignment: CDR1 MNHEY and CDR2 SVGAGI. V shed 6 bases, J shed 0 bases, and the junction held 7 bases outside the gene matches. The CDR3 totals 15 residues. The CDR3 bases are TGTGCCAGCAGGCAAGCCGGGACAGCTAACTATGGCTACACCTTC. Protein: CASRQAGTANYGYTF.

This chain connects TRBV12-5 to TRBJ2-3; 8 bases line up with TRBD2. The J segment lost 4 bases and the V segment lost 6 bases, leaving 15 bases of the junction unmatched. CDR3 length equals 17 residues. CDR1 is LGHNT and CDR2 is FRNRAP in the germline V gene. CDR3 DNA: TGTGCTAGTGGCCGCTTTCCCGGACTAGCTTTGGCAGATACGCAGTATTTT. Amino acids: CASGRFPGLALADTQYF.

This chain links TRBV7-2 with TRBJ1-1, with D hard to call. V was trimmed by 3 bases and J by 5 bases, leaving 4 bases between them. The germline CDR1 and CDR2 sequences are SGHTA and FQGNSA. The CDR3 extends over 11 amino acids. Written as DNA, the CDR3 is TGTGCCAGCAGCTTCCGGACTGAAGCTTTCTTT. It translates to CASSFRTEAFF.